The 19 T cell receptor beta chains below were found in one sample sequenced in a study of regulatory T cells in long-lasting Graves disease. Time point: newly diagnosed GD, antithyroid drugs for less than 3 months. PBMCs provided the RNA from which the TCR library was made. Construction of TCR beta libraries relied on iRepertoire HTBI primers and on Arm-PCR targeting CDR3 regions. TCRdb called the multiplex PCR reads again in MiXCR, with one record for every CDR3 protein. The sample has roughly 420,000 distinct CDR3 sequences; around 16% are singletons. The sample in question was peripheral blood mononuclear cells (PBMCs), obtained at new diagnosis, from a patient treated with antithyroid drugs. These receptor sequences come from a female donor with Graves disease.

This clonotype was detected many times. The rearrangement links TRBV9 to TRBJ2-5, with 9 bases that match TRBD1. The CDR3 is made up of 16 amino acids. CDR1 and CDR2 from the germline V gene are SGDLS and YYNGEE. The V gene end was trimmed by 3 bases and the J gene end by 4 bases; junction bases not matched to a gene: 10. CDR3 in DNA: TGTGCCAGCAGCGACAATTGGGGACAGGGATCAGAGACCCAGTACTTC. As protein: CASSDNWGQGSETQYF. Filled out from reference TRBV9 and TRBJ2-5, the complete variable domain reads DSGVTQTPKHLITATGQRVTLRCSPRSGDLSVYWYQQSLDQGLQFLIQYYNGEERAKGNILERFSAQQFPDLHSELNLSSLELGDSALYFCASSDNWGQGSETQYFGPGTRLLVL.

This clonotype has a count of ten or more. V usage is TRBV20-1 and J usage is TRBJ2-5, with D perhaps matching TRBD1 or TRBD2 (5 bases each). V dropped 5 bases and J dropped 5 bases, with 24 bases sitting between them. CDR1 is DFQATT and CDR2 is SNEGSKA in the germline V gene (reference sequence). The CDR3 extends over 16 amino acids. The CDR3 DNA reads as TGCAGTGCTCAGGCCGGGACCGATGCCTTTATGGAGACCCAGTACTTC. Residues: CSAQAGTDAFMETQYF.

V is TRBV3-1 and J is TRBJ2-3, with unresolved D. The germline V gene has CDR1 LGHDT and CDR2 YNNKEL (reference sequence). Trimming took 0 bases from V and 10 from J, leaving 11 bases between them. This CDR3 spans 13 amino acids. CDR3 in amino acids: CASSQDSGGAQYF. DNA for the CDR3: TGTGCCAGCAGCCAAGATTCGGGCGGAGCGCAGTATTTT.

As concerns this clonotype: With a much larger clone just one base away, this may be a read error. The chain recombines TRBV13 with TRBJ2-7, with 7 bases matching TRBD2. The CDR3 sequence is 17 residues long. V trimming: 2 bases; J trimming: 7 bases; junction bases outside the gene matches: 17. CDR1 and CDR2 from the germline V gene are PRHDT and FYEKMQ (reference sequence). CDR3 protein: CASSLSSGREWGNEQYF. In DNA form, the CDR3 reads TGTGCCAGCAGCTTATCTTCGGGGCGGGAGTGGGGGAATGAGCAGTACTTC. Full variable domain (remainder filled in from reference TRBV13 and TRBJ2-7): AAGVIQSPRHLIKEKRETATLKCYPIPRHDTVYWYQQGPGQDPQFLISFYEKMQSDKGSIPDRFSAQQFSDYHSELNMSSLELGDSALYFCASSLSSGREWGNEQYFGPGTRLTVT.

Ten or more counts support this clonotype. The chain joins TRBV12-3 or TRBV12-4 to TRBJ1-5, with TRBD1 as a possible D gene (5 bases). The CDR3 totals 14 residues. V lost 6 bases and J lost 2, with 11 bases in between. CDR3 amino acids: CASRLGEGNQPQHF. The CDR3 nucleotides are TGTGCCAGCAGATTGGGGGAGGGCAATCAGCCCCAGCATTTT.

This clonotype was observed at least ten times. The V and J genes are TRBV19 and TRBJ1-4; D uncertain. Germline V CDR1 and CDR2: LNHDA, SQIVND (reference sequence). Trimming removed 3 bases from V and 6 bases from J, with 20 bases in between. This CDR3 has 17 residues. DNA of the CDR3: TGTGCCAGTAGTATCCGCCTCGGGGAGTTAAGTGATGAAAAACTGTTTTTT. This codes for CASSIRLGELSDEKLFF.

This clonotype was seen more than once but under ten times. This may arise from a read error, as a much more abundant clone is one base away. CDR3 sequence reads: CASSQVESITDTQYF. DNA for the CDR3: TGTGCCAGCAGCCAAGTGGAGAGTATCACAGATACGCAGTATTTT. The chain carries TRBV3-1 and TRBJ2-3; no clear D. The CDR3 is 15 amino acids. The V and J ends lost 1 base and 2 bases respectively, with 10 bases between them. Per germline, CDR1 LGHDT and CDR2 YNNKEL (reference sequence).

This clonotype has a count of ten or more. DNA for the CDR3: TGCAGTGCTACCCGGACAGCTAATCAGCCCCAGCATTTT. Protein sequence: CSATRTANQPQHF. The J gene is TRBJ1-5, the V gene TRBV20-1; maybe TRBD1 (6 bases). CDR1 is DFQATT and CDR2 is SNEGSKA in the germline V gene (reference sequence). This CDR3 is 13 amino acids long. Trimming removed 4 bases at V and 4 bases at J, with 11 bases between.

The CDR3 sequence: CATSDSTGSNQPQHF. CDR3 DNA: TGTGCCACCAGTGATTCGACAGGTAGCAATCAGCCCCAGCATTTT. The chain links TRBV24-1 to TRBJ1-5; D might be TRBD1 (6 bases). The CDR3 is 15 amino acids. Germline V gives CDR1 KGHDR, CDR2 SFDVKD. Between the trimmed V and J ends, which lost 2 bases and 0 bases, there was a span of 7 bases.

In its sample, this clonotype was seen many times. The chain's CDR3 is CASSPTLGTRVHTQYF. DNA of the CDR3: TGTGCCAGCAGCCCTACCCTCGGGACTAGAGTGCATACGCAGTATTTT. J is TRBJ2-3 and V is TRBV7-9; 8 nucleotides match TRBD2. CDR3 size: 16 residues. Trimming cost V 5 bases and J 7 bases; bases outside gene matches: 14. Germline V CDR1 and CDR2: SEHNR, FQNEAQ (reference sequence). The entire variable domain, with the rest obtained from reference TRBV7-9 and TRBJ2-3, is as follows: DTGVSQNPRHKITKRGQNVTFRCDPISEHNRLYWYRQTLGQGPEFLTYFQNEAQLEKSRLLSDRFSAERPKGSFSTLEIQRTEQGDSAMYLCASSPTLGTRVHTQYFGPGTRLTVL.

Notes on this clonotype: A read error is possible here, since a much larger clone lies one base away. This chain connects TRBV12-3 or TRBV12-4 to TRBJ2-1, with D perhaps TRBD1 (6 bases). CDR3 length equals 14 residues. This CDR3 is CASSFRTGDNGQFF. The CDR3 DNA is TGTGCCAGCAGTTTCAGGACTGGGGACAATGGGCAGTTCTTC.

This clonotype was counted at least ten times. The rearrangement joins TRBV29-1 to TRBJ2-3, with D possibly matching TRBD2 (5 bases). The V gene lost 5 bases and the J gene lost 5 bases, with 14 bases spanning the gap. The CDR3 has 13 amino acids. Germline values: CDR1 SQVTM, CDR2 ANQGSEA. CDR3 sequence (DNA): TGCAGCGTTTCCGACTCGGCGGGAGATACGCAGTATTTT. The encoded protein is CSVSDSAGDTQYF.

The chain employs TRBV3-1 and TRBJ2-5; D ambiguous. V was pared by 0 bases and J by 9 bases, with 8 bases between. The CDR3 sequence is 12 residues long. The germline V gene encodes CDR1 LGHDT and CDR2 YNNKEL (reference sequence). The CDR3 sequence is CASSQDRSAQYF. The CDR3 nucleotides are TGTGCCAGCAGCCAAGACCGATCGGCCCAGTACTTC.

This clonotype was detected ten times or more. This chain joins TRBV12-5 and TRBJ1-5, with D possibly being TRBD1 (5 bases). The CDR3 is 19 amino acids. Germline-derived CDR1 and CDR2 are LGHNT and FRNRAP. Trimming cost V 0 bases and J 3 bases, with 21 bases left between them. The CDR3 DNA follows: TGTGCTAGTGGTTTGGTAGTTAGTTCCAGGGTCGGGCCCAATCAGCCCCAGCATTTT. This encodes CASGLVVSSRVGPNQPQHF.

In this sample, this clonotype turned up many times. The chain carries TRBV6-2 or TRBV6-3 and TRBJ1-2; D is perhaps TRBD1 (5 bases). The germline V gene encodes CDR1 MNHEY and CDR2 SVGEGT. The length of the CDR3 is 16 residues. V gave up 9 bases and J gave up 1 base, with 21 bases separating them. The CDR3, as DNA: TGTGCCAGTAAGCGAGGGCAGGGAGGTCTTAACTATGGCTACACCTTC. Protein: CASKRGQGGLNYGYTF.

This clonotype was observed many times. The gene calls are TRBV20-1 and TRBJ2-1; weak D call: TRBD1 (5 bases). Trimming took off 6 bases at V and 2 bases at J, with 17 bases between the two ends. The germline V gene encodes CDR1 DFQATT and CDR2 SNEGSKA (reference sequence). The length of the CDR3 is 15 residues. CDR3 residues: CSAPPRQKAYNEQFF. The CDR3 DNA follows: TGCAGTGCGCCCCCCCGACAGAAAGCCTACAATGAGCAGTTCTTC.

This clonotype occurred many times. The chain uses TRBV11-1 and TRBJ1-1; D ambiguous. The CDR3 has 16 residues. Trimming cost V 4 bases and J 1 base, with 16 bases left between them. Germline V lookup: CDR1 SGHAT, CDR2 FQDESV (reference sequence). The CDR3 reads CASSSRETRRNTEAFF. In nucleotides, the CDR3 is TGTGCCAGCAGCTCTAGAGAGACCCGACGGAACACTGAAGCTTTCTTT. The full variable domain, with the rest looked up from reference TRBV11-1 and TRBJ1-1, is EAEVAQSPRYKITEKSQAVAFWCDPISGHATLYWYRQILGQGPELLVQFQDESVVDDSQLPKDRFSAERLKGVDSTLKIQPAELGDSAMYLCASSSRETRRNTEAFFGQGTRLTVV.

There are many counts of this clonotype. V and J are TRBV28 and TRBJ1-2, with D possibly matching TRBD1 (6 bases). V shed 6 bases and J shed 3 bases, with 11 bases lying between them. In germline, CDR1 is MDHEN, CDR2 SYDVKM. The CDR3 contains 13 residues. CDR3 in amino acids: CASRTAGDYGYTF. The CDR3 DNA reads as TGTGCCAGCAGAACGGCAGGGGACTATGGCTACACCTTC.

This clonotype has more than one count but fewer than ten. The chain combines TRBV29-1 with TRBJ1-1; no reliable D call. The CDR3 covers 14 residues. Trimming removed 4 bases at V and 0 bases at J, with 12 bases between. From germline, CDR1 is SQVTM and CDR2 ANQGSEA. The CDR3 bases are TGCAGCGTTGCTGGCGCGGTATTGAACACTGAAGCTTTCTTT. Its translation: CSVAGAVLNTEAFF. The full variable domain, completed using reference TRBV29-1 and TRBJ1-1, is SAVISQKPSRDICQRGTSLTIQCQVDSQVTMMFWYRQQPGQSLTLIATANQGSEATYESGFVIDKFPISRPNLTFSTLTVSNMSPEDSSIYLCSVAGAVLNTEAFFGQGTRLTVV.